The source of this TCR beta chain is a study of cytomegalovirus exposure and HLA in healthy donors. To note about this clone: Its antigen remains unidentified.

The PCR had 60 Vbeta and 13 Jbeta primers. Sequencing used immunoSEQ multiplex PCR; TCRdb keeps in-frame clones, though not all of them. The sample consists of more than 200,000 clones, roughly 80% of them appearing once. Study outcomes and limitations: A later analysis linked a missense DCLRE1C variant to TCR beta V- and J-gene trimming.

V lost 0 bases, J lost 10 bases, and 6 bases lay in between. This CDR3 is 11 amino acids long. Germline V gene data show CDR1 as SGHAT and CDR2 as FQNNGV. The sample comprised PBMCs. The TCR sequence derives from a girl aged 2-10 years in good health and CMV-seronegative. The J gene is TRBJ1-1, the V gene TRBV11-2, with a possible D match to TRBD1 (5 bases). The CDR3 DNA follows: TGTGCCAGCAGCTTAGATACAGGAGCTTTCTTT. Amino acid sequence: CASSLDTGAFF.